Listed below are T cell receptor beta chains from one sample, sequenced in a study of Graves' ophthalmopathy and Graves' hyperthyroidism. One entry per CDR3 protein, called by TCRdb with MiXCR from the multiplex PCR reads. Of about 740,000 distinct CDR3 sequences listed, 35% to 50% are singletons. Source material: peripheral blood. Every receptor here comes from an adult man with Graves' ophthalmopathy. Each CDR3 is given with its conserved first and last residue. A D gene is named only where the DNA matches it firmly. Expanded clones get a size class; other rows say once, few or many, or leave the size out.

TRBJ1-4,-,-,TRBV7-9,TGTGCCAGCAGCTACAGGGAATGGAGTGAAAAACTGTTTTTT,CASSYREWSEKLFF
TRBJ1-5,many,-,TRBV2,TGTGCCAGCAGTGACGGGGCTTATAGCAATCAGCCCCAGCATTTT,CASSDGAYSNQPQHF
TRBJ1-1,few,-,TRBV12-3/TRBV12-4,TGTGCCAGCAGTTTCGGTCTGAGACAGTTGAACACTGAAGCTTTCTTT,CASSFGLRQLNTEAFF
TRBJ2-6,-,-,TRBV24-1,TGTGCCACCAGTGCCCGCGGGCTCGGATCTCTCTCTGGGGCCAACGTCCTGACTTTC,CATSARGLGSLSGANVLTF
TRBJ2-2,-,-,TRBV2,TGTGCCAGCAGTGAAAGGCTGGCCGGGGAGCTGTTTTTT,CASSERLAGELFF
TRBJ2-7,-,-,TRBV25-1,TGTGCCAGCCTGAACGGGGACGAGCAGTACTTC,CASLNGDEQYF
TRBJ1-1,-,TRBD1,TRBV19,TGTGCCATACTTCGCGGACAGGGAATGGGGACTGAAGCTTTCTTT,CAILRGQGMGTEAFF
TRBJ2-7,-,-,TRBV15,TGTGCCACCAGCAGAGATCGCCAGGGCGGTATCCACGAGCAGTACTTC,CATSRDRQGGIHEQYF
TRBJ2-5,-,TRBD2,TRBV10-3,TGTGCCATCAGTGGTCTAGCGGGGGGCCACCAAGAGACCCAGTACTTC,CAISGLAGGHQETQYF
TRBJ2-5,few,-,TRBV7-2,TGTGCCAGCAGCAGTGGAGCTAAAGAGACCCAGTACTTC,CASSSGAKETQYF
TRBJ2-7,-,-,TRBV9,TGTGCCAGCTCACTTATTGAGGGATCCTACGAGCAGTACTTC,CASSLIEGSYEQYF
TRBJ2-7,-,-,TRBV19,TGTGCCAGTATCAATCCCGTCCTAAACGAGCAGTACTTC,CASINPVLNEQYF
TRBJ2-7,many,-,TRBV29-1,TGCAGCGTTGTGCGTCGAGACATGGGCTCCAACGAGCAGTACTTC,CSVVRRDMGSNEQYF
TRBJ2-7,few,-,TRBV3-1,TGTGCCAGCAGCCAAAGTTCTGTGGAGTACTTC,CASSQSSVEYF
TRBJ1-6,-,TRBD1,TRBV2,TGTGCCAGCAGTGTGGGACAGGGATCTAATTCACCCCTCCACTTT,CASSVGQGSNSPLHF
TRBJ2-2,few,TRBD1,TRBV5-4,TGTGCCAGCAGTTTGACAGGGAATGCCGGGGAGCTGTTTTTT,CASSLTGNAGELFF
TRBJ2-7,few,-,TRBV20-1,TGCAGTGCTAGACGGGCCAGACCCAGCTCCTACGAGCAGTACTTC,CSARRARPSSYEQYF
TRBJ1-1,many,-,TRBV29-1,TGCAGCTCGACAGAGAACACTGAAGCTTTCTTT,CSSTENTEAFF
TRBJ2-7,-,TRBD1,TRBV19,TGTGCCAGTAGTAGCCTGGGACAGACCTCCTACGAGCAGTACTTC,CASSSLGQTSYEQYF
TRBJ1-5,many,TRBD1,TRBV7-2,TGTGCCAGCAGCTCGAGGACAGGGTCTAATCAGCCCCAGCATTTT,CASSSRTGSNQPQHF
TRBJ2-7,-,TRBD1,TRBV10-3,TGTGCCATCAGTGTCCGGGACAGGGCCGAGCAGTACTTC,CAISVRDRAEQYF
TRBJ2-2,few,TRBD1,TRBV7-6,TGTGCCAGCGGGGCCGGGACAGCGAACACCGGGGAGCTGTTTTTT,CASGAGTANTGELFF
TRBJ1-4,many,-,TRBV10-3,TGTGCCATCAGTGAGGACAGGAGTAATGAAAAACTGTTTTTT,CAISEDRSNEKLFF
TRBJ2-2,few,TRBD1,TRBV12-3/TRBV12-4,TGTGCCTCAGGGAGGGGACAGGGATCCACCGGGGAGCTGTTTTTT,CASGRGQGSTGELFF
TRBJ2-3,-,TRBD2,TRBV29-1,TGCAGCGCCGGGACTAGCGGGAGAACAGATACGCAGTATTTT,CSAGTSGRTDTQYF
TRBJ2-2,-,-,TRBV25-1,TGTGCCAGCAGGAGGACGGCGGTGGAGCTGTTTTTT,CASRRTAVELFF
TRBJ1-1,many,-,TRBV5-8,TGTGCCAGCAGCTTGAGTAGTTGGACTGAAGCTTTCTTT,CASSLSSWTEAFF
TRBJ2-2,few,-,TRBV5-1,TGCGCCAGTAAACCTAGCGCCTCGAACACCGGGGAGCTGTTTTTT,CASKPSASNTGELFF
TRBJ2-7,many,TRBD1,TRBV29-1,TGCAGCGTTGAAGATCTAGGGACAGAAACCTACGAGCAGTACTTC,CSVEDLGTETYEQYF
TRBJ2-7,-,-,TRBV11-2,TGTGCCAGCAGCTGGGGATCCGTCAAGCAGTACTTC,CASSWGSVKQYF
TRBJ2-7,few,-,TRBV6-2/TRBV6-3,TGTGCCAGCAGTTACTCCAGGGACTACGAGCAGTACTTC,CASSYSRDYEQYF
TRBJ2-7,few,TRBD1,TRBV20-1,TGCAGTGCTACACGGACAGGGGGAGATTACGAGCAGTACTTC,CSATRTGGDYEQYF
TRBJ2-7,few,-,TRBV19,TGTGCCAGTAGTCGCCGGGACACCTACGAGCAGTACTTC,CASSRRDTYEQYF
TRBJ2-7,-,-,TRBV6-6,TGTGCCAGCAGTAACCGGGACGGACTTACCTACGAGCAGTACTTC,CASSNRDGLTYEQYF
TRBJ1-4,-,TRBD1,TRBV7-2,TGTGCCAGCGCCTCACAGGGGGCTAATGAAAAACTGTTTTTT,CASASQGANEKLFF
TRBJ2-5,many,-,TRBV20-1,TGCAGTGCTTCTAGGACGGAGACCCAGTACTTC,CSASRTETQYF
TRBJ1-1,few,-,TRBV20-1,TGCAGTGCTAGGGCCCCTAACACTGAAGCTTTCTTT,CSARAPNTEAFF
TRBJ1-1,-,TRBD1,TRBV7-2,TGTGCCAGCAGGGACCCTTGGGGACAGACTGTGAACACTGAAGCTTTCTTT,CASRDPWGQTVNTEAFF
TRBJ2-7,many,TRBD1,TRBV7-9,TGTGCCAGCAGCCTAGACAGGGGAGTGGACGAGCAGTACTTC,CASSLDRGVDEQYF
TRBJ2-1,-,-,TRBV15,TGTGCCACCAGCGCTACCTTTGGGGGATCCTACAATGAGCAGTTCTTC,CATSATFGGSYNEQFF
TRBJ2-2,many,-,TRBV5-1,TGCGCCAGCAGCTTTACCCTAATCAGGAACACCGGGGAGCTGTTTTTT,CASSFTLIRNTGELFF
TRBJ2-7,-,TRBD1,TRBV10-3,TGTGCCATCAGTGAGTCGTTTGGACAGGGTTCCTACGAGCAGTACTTC,CAISESFGQGSYEQYF